This T cell receptor (beta chain) was identified during a study of tumor-infiltrating lymphocytes in primary liver carcinoma. Whole-study context: Patients of both sexes were 30 to 69 years old. Roughly 3.5 to 7.13 million productive TCRbeta reads came from each sample, comparable across tissue types. Study-level points and caveats: Bulk unsorted samples prevented comparison of CD4+ and CD8+ repertoires.

Germline DNA was also extracted, with blood RNA taken from unsorted whole blood. cDNA specific to TCR beta was made from approximately 0.55 ug of total RNA, with a constant-region primer employed for priming. Slightly modified ARM-PCR served as the procedure for the TCR beta libraries. These libraries came from three rounds of nested multiplex PCR. Each CDR3 protein gets one entry after TCRdb re-called the multiplex PCR reads with MiXCR. The table includes some 180,000 distinct CDR3 sequences, 60% detected once. Remarks on this clonotype: Its antigen remains unidentified. One end of the junction fails to match germline, which may point to a read error.

Material for sequencing was peripheral blood. The receptor's source is a middle-aged man with primary liver carcinoma and hepatitis B virus infection.

CDR3 DNA sequence: TGTGCCATCAGTGAGTCGGCCCCCTCCACAGGTACGCAGTATTTT. It codes for CAISESAPSTGTQYF. The V and J genes are TRBV10-3 and TRBJ2-3; TRBD1 is a possible D gene (5 bases). Per germline, CDR1 ENHRY and CDR2 SYGVKD. The CDR3 extends over 15 amino acids.